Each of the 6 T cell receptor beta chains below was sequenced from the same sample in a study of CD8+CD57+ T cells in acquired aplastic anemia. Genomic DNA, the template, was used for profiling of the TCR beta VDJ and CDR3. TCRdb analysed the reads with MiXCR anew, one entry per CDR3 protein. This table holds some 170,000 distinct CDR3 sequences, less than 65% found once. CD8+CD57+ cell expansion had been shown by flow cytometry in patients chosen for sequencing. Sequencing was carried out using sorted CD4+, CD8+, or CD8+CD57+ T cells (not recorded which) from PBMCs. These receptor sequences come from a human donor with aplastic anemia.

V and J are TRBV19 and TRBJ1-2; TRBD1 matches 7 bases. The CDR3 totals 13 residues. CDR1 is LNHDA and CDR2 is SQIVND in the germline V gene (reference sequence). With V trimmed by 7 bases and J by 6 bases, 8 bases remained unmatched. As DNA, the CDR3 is TGTGCCAGTACAGACAGGGCTCGGGATGGCTACACCTTC. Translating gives CASTDRARDGYTF. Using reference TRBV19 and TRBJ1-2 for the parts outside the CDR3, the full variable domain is DGGITQSPKYLFRKEGQNVTLSCEQNLNHDAMYWYRQDPGQGLRLIYYSQIVNDFQKGDIAEGYSVSREKKESFPLTVTSAQKNPTAFYLCASTDRARDGYTFGSGTRLTVV.

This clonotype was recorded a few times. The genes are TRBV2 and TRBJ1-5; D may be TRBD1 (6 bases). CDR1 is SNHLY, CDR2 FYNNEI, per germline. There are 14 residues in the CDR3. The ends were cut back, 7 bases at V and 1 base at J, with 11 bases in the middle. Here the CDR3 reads CASKGGSSNQPQHF. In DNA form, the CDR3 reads TGTGCCAGCAAGGGGGGGTCAAGCAATCAGCCCCAGCATTTT.

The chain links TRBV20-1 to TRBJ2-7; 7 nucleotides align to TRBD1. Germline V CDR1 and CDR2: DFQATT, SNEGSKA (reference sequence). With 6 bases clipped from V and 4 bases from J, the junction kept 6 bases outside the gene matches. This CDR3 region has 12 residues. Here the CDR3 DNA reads TGCAGTGCCAGGGGGAAAACGTACGAGCAGTACTTC. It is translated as CSARGKTYEQYF.

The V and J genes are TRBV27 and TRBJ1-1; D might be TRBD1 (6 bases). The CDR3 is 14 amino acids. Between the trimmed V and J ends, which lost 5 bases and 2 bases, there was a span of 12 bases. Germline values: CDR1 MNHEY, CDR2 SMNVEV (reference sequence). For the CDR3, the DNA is TGTGCCAGCAGTCCACAGGGATTAAACACTGAAGCTTTCTTT. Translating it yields CASSPQGLNTEAFF.

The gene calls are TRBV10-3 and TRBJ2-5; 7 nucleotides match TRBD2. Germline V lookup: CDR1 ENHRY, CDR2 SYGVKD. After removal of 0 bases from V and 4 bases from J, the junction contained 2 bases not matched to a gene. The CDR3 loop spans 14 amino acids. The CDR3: CAISESGGRETQYF. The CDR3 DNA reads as TGTGCCATCAGTGAGTCTGGCGGGAGAGAGACCCAGTACTTC.

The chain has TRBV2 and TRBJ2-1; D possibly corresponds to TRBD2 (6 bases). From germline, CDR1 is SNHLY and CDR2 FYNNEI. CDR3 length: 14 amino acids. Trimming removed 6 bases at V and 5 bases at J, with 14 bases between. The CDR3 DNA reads TGTGCCAGCAGCGAGGGGTGGAGGGACAATGAGCAGTTCTTC. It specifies CASSEGWRDNEQFF.